Listed below are T cell receptor beta chains from one sample, sequenced in a study of T cell changes during pregnancy in multiple sclerosis. The table came from immunoSEQ multiplex PCR; TCRdb's copy has only in-frame clones and leaves some out. The sample comprises about 51,000 clones, around 94% of which are singletons, and just under 0.6% rests with the top ten. The sequencing used CD4+ T cells from peripheral blood mononuclear cells, collected in the second trimester of pregnancy. These receptors originate from a female donor with multiple sclerosis, enrolled in a pregnancy study. Each CDR3 is given with its conserved first and last residue. The D gene is left open where the match is weak. The size entry is marked missing in some rows and otherwise reads once, few, many or a size class.

>TRBD2|TRBV7-3|-|TRBJ2-7
TGTGCCAGCAGCTTAAGGGAGGGGCAATACGAGCAGTACTTC
CASSLREGQYEQYF
>TRBD1|TRBV19|-|TRBJ1-2
TGTGCCAGTACCGCGGTAGGACAGGTGAACTATGGCTACACCTTC
CASTAVGQVNYGYTF
>-|TRBV6-6|-|TRBJ1-3
TGTGCCAGCAGTTGGGGGGGGCTTTCTGGAAACACCATATATTTT
CASSWGGLSGNTIYF
>TRBD1|TRBV16|-|TRBJ1-5
TGTGCCAGCAGCCAACTCAGGGGGCAGGGGGCCCAGCATTTT
CASSQLRGQGAQHF
>TRBD2|TRBV5-4|-|TRBJ2-5
TGTGCCAGCAGCGTCGGGGGGGCGAGAGAGACCCAGTACTTC
CASSVGGARETQYF
>-|TRBV7-2|-|TRBJ1-1
TGTGCCAGCAGCTTATCAGGGTCCCCTGAAGCTTTCTTT
CASSLSGSPEAFF
>-|TRBV19|-|TRBJ1-2
TGTGCCAGTCGTGTCCAGGGCCTACCTAACTATGGCTACACCTTC
CASRVQGLPNYGYTF
>-|TRBV9|-|TRBJ1-5
TGTGCCAGCAGCGAAGGCGGGGCACAGCCCCAGCATTTT
CASSEGGAQPQHF
>-|TRBV7-9|-|TRBJ2-3
TGTGCCAGCAGCGAACAGGGTTCAGCAGATACGCAGTATTTT
CASSEQGSADTQYF
>TRBD1|TRBV9|-|TRBJ2-1
TGTGCCAGCAGCGTTGGACAGGTTAACAATGAGCAGTTCTTC
CASSVGQVNNEQFF
>-|TRBV15|-|TRBJ1-5
TGTGCCACCACCAGGGGCGGGAATCAGCCCCAGCATTTT
CATTRGGNQPQHF
>-|TRBV6-5|-|TRBJ2-7
TGTGCCAGCCTCAGGCGTTTCCCCTACGAGCAGTACTTC
CASLRRFPYEQYF
>TRBD1|TRBV6-5|-|TRBJ2-7
TGTGCCAGCAGTTCGGGACAGGGGATTCCCGAGCAGTACTTC
CASSSGQGIPEQYF
>TRBD1|TRBV28|-|TRBJ1-6
TGTGCCAGCACCTTGGGGGGACAGCTATATTCACCCCTCCACTTT
CASTLGGQLYSPLHF
>-|TRBV5-6|-|TRBJ1-4
TGTGCCAGCAGCCCCAGGGGTTGGGATGAAAAACTGTTTTTT
CASSPRGWDEKLFF
>TRBD2|TRBV19|-|TRBJ2-1
TGTGCCAGTAGTCAAGCGGGGGGGCTTTACAATGAGCAGTTCTTC
CASSQAGGLYNEQFF
>-|TRBV7-2|once|TRBJ2-1
TGTGCCAGCAGCTTCTCGTCCTACAATGAGCAGTTCTTC
CASSFSSYNEQFF
>TRBD1|TRBV5-1|-|TRBJ1-1
TGCGCCAGCAGCTTGTACAGGGGGCTCACTGAAGCTTTCTTT
CASSLYRGLTEAFF
>-|TRBV5-6|-|TRBJ1-2
TGTGCCAGCAGCTTGGCGGAGGGTCAGAGCTATGGCTACACCTTC
CASSLAEGQSYGYTF
>-|TRBV18|-|TRBJ1-1
TGTGCCAGCTCAGGGCTTGGCCGACCTGAAGCTTTCTTT
CASSGLGRPEAFF
>TRBD1|TRBV5-1|-|TRBJ2-7
TGCGCCAGCAGCTACGAACAGGGGGCGGCCTACGAGCAGTACTTC
CASSYEQGAAYEQYF
>TRBD1|TRBV18|-|TRBJ1-4
TGTGCCAGCTCAGCGGACAGGCGAGATGAAAAACTGTTTTTT
CASSADRRDEKLFF
>-|TRBV4-2|-|TRBJ1-4
TGTGCCAGCAGCCAAGCCATTGTGCGAACTAATGAAAAACTGTTTTTT
CASSQAIVRTNEKLFF
>-|TRBV7-2|once|TRBJ1-5
TGTGCCAGCAGCTTAGCGCGGCTGGTTTCCGCGGATCAGCCCCAGCATTTT
CASSLARLVSADQPQHF
>-|TRBV9|-|TRBJ1-4
TGTGCCAGCAGCGTAGAGGGGGGGAGGGCAGAAAAACTGTTTTTT
CASSVEGGRAEKLFF
>-|TRBV7-9|-|TRBJ1-2
TGTGCCCTCTCCGTCGCGGGGGGCGCAGGTGGTGGCTACACCTTC
CALSVAGGAGGGYTF
>TRBD1|TRBV9|once|TRBJ1-3
TGTGCCAGCAGCGCGCGACAGGGGATGGGTGGAAACACCATATATTTT
CASSARQGMGGNTIYF
>TRBD1|TRBV5-4|-|TRBJ2-5
TGTGCCAGCAGCCCCAACACCCGGGGACAGGGGAGAGAGACCCAGTACTTC
CASSPNTRGQGRETQYF
>TRBD1|TRBV6-5|-|TRBJ1-6
TGTGCCAGCACCGGGACAGGGCCCAATTCACCCCTCCACTTT
CASTGTGPNSPLHF
>-|TRBV19|-|TRBJ1-1
TGTGCCAGTGGGGTAACCGGGGTTTCGAACACTGAAGCTTTCTTT
CASGVTGVSNTEAFF
>-|TRBV7-3|-|TRBJ1-1
TGTGCCAGCAGTAAGGGGATGAACACTGAAGCTTTCTTT
CASSKGMNTEAFF
>TRBD1|TRBV6-5|-|TRBJ1-6
TGTGCCAGCAGTTACTCGAACAGGGGCCTCCTCCCCCTCCACTTT
CASSYSNRGLLPLHF
>-|TRBV7-9|-|TRBJ1-4
TGTGCCAGCAGCTTTTTTACAGACAGGAATGAAAAACTGTTTTTT
CASSFFTDRNEKLFF
>-|TRBV5-6|-|TRBJ1-1
TGTGCCAGCAGCTTGGCCAATTGGAACACTGAAGCTTTCTTT
CASSLANWNTEAFF
>-|TRBV19|-|TRBJ2-5
TGTGCCAGTAGTATAGGATCCCCGAGCTTTGTAGAGACCCAGTACTTC
CASSIGSPSFVETQYF
>TRBD1|TRBV5-6|few|TRBJ1-2
TGTGCCAGCAGCCCCGCAGGACAGGGAAGCTATGGCTACACCTTC
CASSPAGQGSYGYTF
>TRBD1|TRBV12-5|-|TRBJ2-6
TGTGCTAGTGGTTTCTCCGACAGGGTTGGGGCCAACGTCCTGACTTTC
CASGFSDRVGANVLTF
>TRBD1|TRBV6-5|-|TRBJ1-2
TGTGCCAGCAGTGCCTACAGGGGGTCTAACTATGGCTACACCTTC
CASSAYRGSNYGYTF
>TRBD2|TRBV4-2|-|TRBJ2-1
TGTGCCAGCAGCCAAGGATCGGGGAGGGATGAGCAGTTCTTC
CASSQGSGRDEQFF
>-|TRBV12-5|-|TRBJ1-1
TGTGCTAGTGGTTTGGTCGGGGGGGCTAGCACTGAAGCTTTCTTT
CASGLVGGASTEAFF
>-|TRBV11-3|-|TRBJ1-1
TGTGCCAGCAGCTTAGGGCAGGGAACTGAAGCTTTCTTT
CASSLGQGTEAFF
>TRBD1|TRBV4-1|-|TRBJ2-7
TGCGCCAGCAGCTTACGGACAGGGGGTTACGAGCAGTACTTC
CASSLRTGGYEQYF
>-|TRBV9|few|TRBJ1-1
TGTGCCAGCAGCGCGGGACTTCCGAACACTGAAGCTTTCTTT
CASSAGLPNTEAFF
>TRBD1|TRBV27|-|TRBJ1-2
TGTGCCAGCAGGTCAACAGGGGCGAACTATGGCTACACCTTC
CASRSTGANYGYTF
>-|TRBV2|-|TRBJ2-2
TGTGCCAGCGCCCCTGGGAGGAAAGGGGAGCTGTTTTTT
CASAPGRKGELFF
>TRBD1|TRBV5-4|once|TRBJ2-2
TGTGCCAGCAGCCCGGACAGGGGGCGAAACGGGGAGCTGTTTTTT
CASSPDRGRNGELFF
>-|TRBV9|-|TRBJ1-3
TGTGCCAGCAGCAACCAGGTCTCTGGAAACACCATATATTTT
CASSNQVSGNTIYF
>TRBD2|TRBV4-3|-|TRBJ2-5
TGCGCCAGCAGCCAGGGGGCTAGCGGGGGGAAAGAGACCCAGTACTTC
CASSQGASGGKETQYF
>-|TRBV27|-|TRBJ2-7
TGTGCCAGCAGTCCCTTGGGAGTACTAATCGAGCAGTACTTC
CASSPLGVLIEQYF
>TRBD1|TRBV6-5|-|TRBJ1-2
TGTGCCAGCAGTTACTCGAGGGGACAGGGGATGGATGGCTACACCTTC
CASSYSRGQGMDGYTF
>TRBD1|TRBV28|few|TRBJ2-7
TGTGCCAGCACTAGACAGGGTCTGAACGAGCAGTACTTC
CASTRQGLNEQYF